This T cell receptor (beta chain) was captured by sequencing in a study of blood T cell repertoires in COVID-19. As for the study in general: Sites in the United States, Italy and Spain provided acute and convalescent COVID-19 samples. The analysed material was cDNA or gDNA that came from T cells, B-cell-depleted T cells, or PBMCs.

In the original analysis: Estimation of nucleated cell counts was performed using reference gene primer amplification. Data came from immunoSEQ multiplex PCR; TCRdb stores just in-frame clones and leaves some out. D and trimming come from the DNA, and the V and J calls and clone size come from that table. Of 250,000 to 300,000 clones detected, around 78% appear once; the ten largest clones hold 3.5% to 5.5%. This sequence originates from a man in his fifties or sixties who had recovered from COVID-19. Sequenced sample: peripheral blood.

The CDR3 nucleotides are TGTGCCAGCTCACCACCCGGCAGGACTAACACCGGGGAGCTGTTTTTT. As protein: CASSPPGRTNTGELFF. The chain is built from TRBV18 and TRBJ2-2, with a possible D match to TRBD2 (5 bases). Trimming removed 0 bases at V and 2 bases at J, with 10 bases between. This CDR3 comprises 16 residues. From germline, CDR1 is KGHSH and CDR2 LQKENI.